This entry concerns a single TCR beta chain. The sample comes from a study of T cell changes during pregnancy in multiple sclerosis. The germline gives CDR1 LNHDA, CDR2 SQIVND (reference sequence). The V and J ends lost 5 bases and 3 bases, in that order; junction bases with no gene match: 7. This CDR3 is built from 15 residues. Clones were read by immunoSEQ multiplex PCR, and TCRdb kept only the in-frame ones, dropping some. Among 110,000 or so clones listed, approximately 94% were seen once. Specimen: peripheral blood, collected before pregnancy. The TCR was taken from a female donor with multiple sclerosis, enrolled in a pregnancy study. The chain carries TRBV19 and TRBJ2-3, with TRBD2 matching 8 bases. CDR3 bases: TGTGCCAGTAGTCCCCCACGGGGGGGAACAGATACGCAGTATTTT. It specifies CASSPPRGGTDTQYF.